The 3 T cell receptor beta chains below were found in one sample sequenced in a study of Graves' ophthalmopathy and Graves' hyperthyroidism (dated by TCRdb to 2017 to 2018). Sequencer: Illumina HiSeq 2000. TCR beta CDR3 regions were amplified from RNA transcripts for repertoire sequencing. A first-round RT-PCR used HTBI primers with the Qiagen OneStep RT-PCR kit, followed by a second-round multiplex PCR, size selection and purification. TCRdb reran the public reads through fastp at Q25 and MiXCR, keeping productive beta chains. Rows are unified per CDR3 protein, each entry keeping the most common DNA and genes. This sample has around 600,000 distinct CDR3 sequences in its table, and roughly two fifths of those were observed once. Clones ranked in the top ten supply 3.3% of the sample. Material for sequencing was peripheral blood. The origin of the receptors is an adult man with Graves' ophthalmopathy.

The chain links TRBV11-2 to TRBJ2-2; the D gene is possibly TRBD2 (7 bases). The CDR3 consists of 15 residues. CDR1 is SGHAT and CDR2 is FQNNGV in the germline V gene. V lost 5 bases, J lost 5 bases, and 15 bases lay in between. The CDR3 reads CASSTPQGGTGELFF. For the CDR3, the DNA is TGTGCCAGCAGCACCCCACAGGGAGGGACCGGGGAGCTGTTTTTT.

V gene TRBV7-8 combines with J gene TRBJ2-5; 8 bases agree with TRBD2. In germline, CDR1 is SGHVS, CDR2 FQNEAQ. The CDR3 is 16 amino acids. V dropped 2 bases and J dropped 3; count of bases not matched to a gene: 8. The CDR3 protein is CASSLRLTGGEETQYF. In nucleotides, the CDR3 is TGTGCCAGCAGCTTAAGACTGACCGGGGGGGAAGAGACCCAGTACTTC.

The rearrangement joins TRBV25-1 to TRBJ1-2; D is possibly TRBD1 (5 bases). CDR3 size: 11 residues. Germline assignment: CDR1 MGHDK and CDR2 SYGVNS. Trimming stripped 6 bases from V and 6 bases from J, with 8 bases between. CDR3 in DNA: TGTGCCAGCAGGGGGCGTAATGGCTACACCTTC. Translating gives CASRGRNGYTF.